Below, 7 T cell receptor beta chains from the same sample are listed, as sequenced in a study of tumor-infiltrating lymphocytes in localized non-small cell lung cancer. The data were produced by immunoSEQ multiplex PCR, yet TCRdb's version contains in-frame clones alone and is incomplete. The table lists under 25,000 clones, approximately 70% of them singletons. Sample: lung tumor tissue. All receptors come from a human donor with non-small cell lung cancer.

The chain joins TRBV7-3 to TRBJ2-7, with a weak D call TRBD2 (5 bases). The CDR3 is made up of 15 amino acids. Trimming shortened V by 2 bases and J by 4 bases, and 15 bases separated the two germline ends. The germline gives CDR1 SGHTA, CDR2 FQGTGA. CDR3: CASSLSALAGYEQYF. In DNA form, the CDR3 reads TGTGCCAGCAGCTTATCGGCGCTAGCAGGTTACGAGCAGTACTTC.

The chain carries TRBV5-1 and TRBJ2-1, with D perhaps given as TRBD1 or TRBD2 (5 bases each). In germline, CDR1 is SGHRS, CDR2 YFSETQ. Trimming removed 3 bases at V and 4 bases at J, with 14 bases between. This CDR3 comprises 15 residues. CDR3 DNA sequence: TGCGCCAGCAGCTCGGGGCAGGGTGGGTACAATGAGCAGTTCTTC. This sequence encodes CASSSGQGGYNEQFF.

This rearrangement joins TRBV6-1 to TRBJ1-2; perhaps TRBD1 as D (5 bases). The V and J ends lost 3 bases and 4 bases respectively, with 15 bases between them. The CDR3 length is 15 residues. Germline CDR1 is MNHNS and CDR2 is SASEGT. The CDR3 sequence: CASSDGQGNSYGYTF. CDR3 coding DNA: TGTGCCAGCAGTGATGGTCAGGGTAATAGCTATGGCTACACCTTC.

The CDR3 region has the DNA TGTGCCAGCAGCGGGGGACAGGGCCCTAATGAAAAACTGTTTTTT. Protein sequence: CASSGGQGPNEKLFF. The gene calls are TRBV5-6 and TRBJ1-4; 9 nucleotides agree with TRBD1. The CDR3 contains 15 residues. Germline trimming cut 4 bases from V and 3 bases from J; bases unmatched to any gene: 4. Germline CDR1 is SGHDT and CDR2 is YYEEEE.

The chain is built from TRBV7-8 and TRBJ1-5; the match to TRBD1 covers 7 bases. Germline V gene sequence: CDR1 SGHVS, CDR2 FQNEAQ. The trim removed 4 bases at V and 11 bases at J, leaving 5 bases unmatched. CDR3 length: 12 residues. The CDR3 spells CASSSPQGAQHF. The CDR3 DNA follows: TGTGCCAGCAGCTCCCCCCAGGGGGCCCAGCATTTT.

The chain joins TRBV2 to TRBJ1-4; D not certain. The CDR3 consists of 14 residues. Trimming stripped 8 bases from V and 0 bases from J, with 10 bases between. The germline V gene encodes CDR1 SNHLY and CDR2 FYNNEI. The CDR3 DNA reads TGTGCCAGCCGAGTAACTGCAACTAATGAAAAACTGTTTTTT. This gives the protein CASRVTATNEKLFF.

This clone was recorded at least ten times. The chain combines TRBV2 with TRBJ2-1; tentative D call: TRBD2 (6 bases). The CDR3 runs to 13 residues. Per germline, CDR1 SNHLY and CDR2 FYNNEI. V was cut by 7 bases and J by 4 bases, with 11 bases left in between. The CDR3 DNA follows: TGTGCCAGCACCGCAGGGAGGTACAATGAGCAGTTCTTC. Its translation: CASTAGRYNEQFF.